This is a list of T cell receptor beta chains from one sample in a study of cytomegalovirus exposure and HLA in healthy donors. Libraries were prepared by immunoSEQ multiplex PCR; TCRdb keeps only in-frame clonotypes and omits some of them. The repertoire includes 90,000 to 120,000 clones, roughly 72% of them detected once, and about 8% sits in the top ten. The sequenced material came from PBMCs. The receptors derive from a man aged 25-45 years in good health and CMV-seronegative. Each CDR3 is given with its conserved first and last residue. A D gene is named only where the DNA matches it firmly. Size tells how often a clone was seen (once, few, many) or the class of an expanded clone, and some rows leave it out.

clone_size	v_call	j_call	d_call	cdr3_nt	cdr3_aa
few	TRBV5-4	TRBJ2-7	TRBD2	TGTGCCAGCACCCCCGAGCGGGGGGGCCGTGCCGAGCAGTACTTC	CASTPERGGRAEQYF
NA	TRBV2	TRBJ1-4	NA	TGTGCCAGCAGTTACGAGGGTCAGGAAGGAAAACTGTTTTTT	CASSYEGQEGKLFF
few	TRBV4-1	TRBJ1-4	NA	TGCGCCAGCAGTGTTCAGGGAGGGACCGAAAAACTGTTTTTT	CASSVQGGTEKLFF
few	TRBV6-1	TRBJ2-1	NA	TGTGCCAGCAGTTTTAAGGGAGGAGGTGAGCAGTTCTTC	CASSFKGGGEQFF
NA	TRBV10-3	TRBJ2-1	TRBD2	TGTGCCATCAGTGGCTCGGGGGGGAATGAGCAGTTCTTC	CAISGSGGNEQFF
NA	TRBV4-2	TRBJ2-7	TRBD1	TGTGCCAGCAGCCATCCCGGGACAGGTGGCTCCTACGAGCAGTACTTC	CASSHPGTGGSYEQYF
NA	TRBV5-6	TRBJ2-5	NA	TGTGCCAGCAGACAGGGATTACAAGAGACCCAGTACTTC	CASRQGLQETQYF
NA	TRBV29-1	TRBJ2-1	TRBD2	TGCAGCGTTGAATTGGCTAGCGGGGGGGCCGGGGGTGAGCAGTTCTTC	CSVELASGGAGGEQFF
NA	TRBV11-1	TRBJ1-2	TRBD1	TGTGCCAGCAGCCCAGGACAGGCGCCCTATGGCTACACCTTC	CASSPGQAPYGYTF
NA	TRBV6-5	TRBJ2-2	NA	TGTGCCAGCAGATCCAGCACCGGGGAGCTGTTTTTT	CASRSSTGELFF
NA	TRBV6-1	TRBJ2-5	TRBD1	TGTGCCAGCAGTGACGGACAGGGGGCAAGAGAGACCCAGTACTTC	CASSDGQGARETQYF
NA	TRBV10-2	TRBJ1-1	NA	TGCGCCAGCAGTCAGAATGTCCCTGAAGCTTTCTTT	CASSQNVPEAFF
few	TRBV5-1	TRBJ2-2	NA	TGCGCCAGCAGCTTGGGGGGACAGAACACCGGGGAGCTGTTTTTT	CASSLGGQNTGELFF
NA	TRBV4-2	TRBJ2-1	TRBD2	TGTGCCAGCAGCCAAGCCCCCATGGGACTAGATGTGAATGAGCAGTTCTTC	CASSQAPMGLDVNEQFF
few	TRBV7-2	TRBJ2-5	NA	TGTGCCAGCAGCTCTGGCCCTAGGGGTCGGTACTTC	CASSSGPRGRYF
few	TRBV10-3	TRBJ2-5	TRBD1	TGTGCCATCAGGCCGGGACAGGGGTTAGGAGAGACCCAGTACTTC	CAIRPGQGLGETQYF
few	TRBV29-1	TRBJ2-1	TRBD1	TGCAGCGGGAGACAGGGTGAAAATGAGCAGTTCTTC	CSGRQGENEQFF
NA	TRBV5-4	TRBJ1-1	TRBD1	TGTGCCAGCAGCTCGGGAGGGGGCGGGGACACTGAAGCTTTCTTT	CASSSGGGGDTEAFF
NA	TRBV5-6	TRBJ1-2	TRBD1	TGTGCCAGCGAACAACAGGGGTCGGCTTTTTATGGCTACACCTTC	CASEQQGSAFYGYTF
NA	TRBV5-1	TRBJ1-6	NA	TGCGCCAGCAGCTTGGACGGAGGGGAGACTTCACCCCTCCACTTT	CASSLDGGETSPLHF
NA	TRBV11-2	TRBJ1-3	NA	TGTGCCAGCAGCCTTGGAAACACCATATATTTT	CASSLGNTIYF
NA	TRBV6-1	TRBJ1-1	NA	TGTGCCAGCAGTGTTGACCAGCGAGCTGAAGCTTTCTTT	CASSVDQRAEAFF
few	TRBV11-2	TRBJ1-3	NA	TGTGCCAGCAGCCCTCATGTGACAGACAAAACTGGAAACACCATATATTTT	CASSPHVTDKTGNTIYF
NA	TRBV10-1	TRBJ1-1	NA	TGCGCCAGCAGTGTAGCCCTTGGAGGGAGCACTGAAGCTTTCTTT	CASSVALGGSTEAFF
few	TRBV6-1	TRBJ2-7	TRBD1	TGTGCCAGCGGGCAGGGGGCTCGGTACGAGCAGTACTTC	CASGQGARYEQYF
NA	TRBV29-1	TRBJ2-3	TRBD2	TGCAGCGTTGCTAGCGGAAAGACTAGCACAGATACGCAGTATTTT	CSVASGKTSTDTQYF
NA	TRBV5-8	TRBJ2-7	TRBD2	TGTGCCAGCAGCTTGGAATACCCGACCACGGGGGGTCCCTACGAGCAGTACTTC	CASSLEYPTTGGPYEQYF
NA	TRBV6-1	TRBJ1-2	TRBD1	TGTGCCAGCAGTCTACAGGGGGCGAAAGGCTACACCTTC	CASSLQGAKGYTF
NA	TRBV5-1	TRBJ2-1	TRBD1	TGCGCCAGCAGCACCCAACCGCCGCCCGGGACAGATTACAATGAGCAGTTCTTC	CASSTQPPPGTDYNEQFF
once	TRBV9	TRBJ1-2	NA	TGTGCCAGCAGCGTAGGTGGCACCCCACATGGCTACACCTTC	CASSVGGTPHGYTF
NA	TRBV28	TRBJ2-3	TRBD1	TGTGCCAGCAGTTTGACAGGGCACACAGATACGCAGTATTTT	CASSLTGHTDTQYF
few	TRBV18	TRBJ2-2	TRBD2	TGTGCCAGCTCACCCACTAGCGGGAACACCGGGGAGCTGTTTTTT	CASSPTSGNTGELFF
NA	TRBV6-1	TRBJ2-7	TRBD2	TGTGCCAGCAGCGCCGGGACTAGCGGTTCCTACGAGCAGTACTTC	CASSAGTSGSYEQYF
NA	TRBV9	TRBJ2-5	TRBD2	TGTGCCAGCAGCGTAGCAACTAGCGGACAAGAGACCCAGTACTTC	CASSVATSGQETQYF
few	TRBV5-1	TRBJ2-7	TRBD2	TGCGCCAGCAGCTTGGAGGGGGGGACTAGCGGGGGCACCTACGAGCAGTACTTC	CASSLEGGTSGGTYEQYF
once	TRBV6-7	TRBJ2-6	TRBD1	TGTGCCAGCAGTTACCAGTCACCGGGACAGTGGAACGAATATGGGGCCAACGTCCTGACTTTC	CASSYQSPGQWNEYGANVLTF
NA	TRBV2	TRBJ1-2	NA	TGTGCCGGCTCAGAATATGGCTACACCTTC	CAGSEYGYTF
medium-sized	TRBV2	TRBJ2-7	TRBD1	TGTGCCAGCAGTCCGGGACAGGGTACCTACGAGCAGTACTTC	CASSPGQGTYEQYF
few	TRBV5-4	TRBJ1-5	NA	TGTGCCAGCAGCTTGGCCCCAGATCAGCCCCAGCATTTT	CASSLAPDQPQHF
few	TRBV10-3	TRBJ1-4	NA	TGTGCCATCAGTGACCCCGCCAGGGAAGACGAAAAACTGTTTTTT	CAISDPAREDEKLFF
NA	TRBV2	TRBJ2-7	TRBD1	TGTGCCAGCAAATCACTTGGGACAGGGGGCAACGAGCAGTACTTC	CASKSLGTGGNEQYF
NA	TRBV5-4	TRBJ2-7	TRBD1	TGTGCCAGCAGCTTGGGTGGACAGGGCGATTACGAGCAGTACTTC	CASSLGGQGDYEQYF
NA	TRBV28	TRBJ1-6	NA	TGTGCCAGCAGCAACAGGGAGGGCTATAATTCACCCCTCCACTTT	CASSNREGYNSPLHF
NA	TRBV5-1	TRBJ2-5	TRBD2	TGCGCCAGCAGCTTGCCTAGCGGGCAAGAGACCCAGTACTTC	CASSLPSGQETQYF
NA	TRBV27	TRBJ1-4	TRBD1	TGTGCCAGCAGGCTGGAGACAGGGGGAAATGAAAAACTGTTTTTT	CASRLETGGNEKLFF